A single sample is the source of the 8 T cell receptor beta chains below, sequenced in a study of shared clonotypes between healthy human individuals. Method: immunoSEQ multiplex PCR; TCRdb's copy keeps in-frame clones and lacks some. This sample carries about 550,000 clones, around 95% of them seen once, and the ten largest clones take less than 0.13%. CD8 cells classed as naive were CD45RO-negative and positively selected for CCR7, excluding terminally differentiated effector memory CD45RA+ cells. The sequenced sample consisted of naive CD8+ T cells sorted from blood. These receptors were obtained from a woman aged 30 to 39 in good health.

The chain is built from TRBV5-6 and TRBJ2-7; 14 bases match TRBD2. CDR1 SGHDT and CDR2 YYEEEE come from the germline V gene. CDR3 length: 18 amino acids. V dropped 0 bases and J dropped 5; count of bases not matched to a gene: 10. In DNA form, the CDR3 reads TGTGCCAGCAGCTTGGCTTGGGGGGGACTAGCGGGAGACGACGAGCAGTACTTC. Amino acid sequence: CASSLAWGGLAGDDEQYF.

The chain recombines TRBV19 with TRBJ2-7; 8 bases fit TRBD1. The CDR3 has 16 residues. After removal of 2 bases from V and 3 bases from J, the junction contained 9 bases not matched to a gene. Per the germline V gene, CDR1 is LNHDA and CDR2 is SQIVND (reference sequence). This chain's CDR3 is CASSIPLQGAGYEQYF. As DNA, the CDR3 is TGTGCCAGTAGTATACCCCTCCAGGGGGCGGGCTACGAGCAGTACTTC.

J is TRBJ2-5 and V is TRBV27, with 15 bases matching TRBD2. The DNA end is a closer match to TRBJ2-7, so the J assignment may be wrong. CDR3 length equals 15 residues. CDR1 and CDR2 from the germline V gene are MNHEY and SMNVEV (reference sequence). CDR3 residues: CASSSRTSGRGEQYF. The CDR3 DNA follows: TGTGCCAGCAGTTCACGGACTAGCGGGAGGGGCGAGCAGTACTTC.

The chain couples TRBV9 to TRBJ2-1; tentative D call: TRBD2 (6 bases). The V end lost 0 bases, the J end lost 3 bases, and 7 bases lay between the germline ends. The CDR3 sequence is 14 residues long. CDR1 is SGDLS, CDR2 YYNGEE, per germline. In DNA, the CDR3 is TGTGCCAGCAGCGTAGGGACTAACTACAATGAGCAGTTCTTC. Its protein is CASSVGTNYNEQFF.

V and J are TRBV7-8 and TRBJ2-1, with D possibly being TRBD1 (6 bases). Germline lookup yields CDR1 SGHVS and CDR2 FQNEAQ. This CDR3 has 10 residues. V lost 8 bases and J lost 9, with 8 bases in between. CDR3 amino acids: CASGGIEQFF. As DNA, the CDR3 is TGTGCCAGCGGGGGCATTGAGCAGTTCTTC.

The J gene is TRBJ1-5, the V gene TRBV7-9; 7 nucleotides agree with TRBD1. Germline V CDR1 and CDR2: SEHNR, FQNEAQ (reference sequence). V was pared by 1 base and J by 0 bases, with 0 bases of the junction left unmatched. This CDR3 has 15 residues. CDR3 loop: CASSLEGASNQPQHF. The CDR3 coding sequence is TGTGCCAGCAGCTTAGAGGGGGCTAGCAATCAGCCCCAGCATTTT.

The chain recombines TRBV29-1 with TRBJ2-2; D is undetermined. The CDR3 is 14 amino acids. V dropped 1 base and J dropped 1 base, with 7 bases sitting between them. CDR1 SQVTM and CDR2 ANQGSEA come from the germline V gene. CDR3 loop: CSVEARQNTGELFF. The DNA of the CDR3 is TGCAGCGTTGAAGCTCGCCAGAACACCGGGGAGCTGTTTTTT.

In this sample, this clone turned up once. The chain employs TRBV30 and TRBJ1-6; TRBD1 aligns across 10 bases. The CDR3 consists of 11 residues. CDR1 GTSNPN and CDR2 SVGIG come from the germline V gene (reference sequence). With V trimmed by 6 bases and J by 11 bases, 1 base remained unmatched. CDR3 sequence: CACDRGPPLHF. The CDR3 DNA is TGTGCCTGTGACAGGGGGCCACCCCTCCACTTT. The complete variable domain, with remaining parts taken from reference TRBV30 and TRBJ1-6, reads SQTIHQWPATLVQPVGSPLSLECTVEGTSNPNLYWYRQAAGRGLQLLFYSVGIGQISSEVPQNLSASRPQDRQFILSSKKLLLSDSGFYLCACDRGPPLHFGNGTRLTVT.